Below, 9 T cell receptor beta chains from the same sample are listed, as sequenced in a study of cytotoxic CD8 clonotypes in ibrutinib-treated CLL. Method: immunoSEQ multiplex PCR; TCRdb's copy keeps in-frame clones and lacks some. The repertoire consists of over 45,000 clones, with nearly 55% occurring once and the leading ten covering 24%. The starting material was PBMCs, obtained at disease progression, from a patient treated with ibrutinib. These receptors all come from a human donor with chronic lymphocytic leukemia.

This clone has a handful of counts. V usage is TRBV7-2 and J usage is TRBJ2-6; D gene unclear. V shed 2 bases and J shed 0 bases, with 5 bases lying between them. Per germline, CDR1 SGHTA and CDR2 FQGNSA. This CDR3 comprises 15 residues. This CDR3 is CASSLLNSGANVLTF. The DNA of the CDR3 is TGTGCCAGCAGCTTACTTAACTCTGGGGCCAACGTCCTGACTTTC.

In this sample, this clone turned up a few times. The V gene is TRBV7-9, the J gene TRBJ1-4; the D is unclear. With 0 bases removed from V and 4 bases from J, the gap between germline ends came to 15 bases. Looked up from germline, CDR1 is SEHNR and CDR2 is FQNEAQ (reference sequence). The CDR3 runs to 17 residues. The CDR3 coding sequence is TGTGCCAGCAGCTTAGCGTTTGAAGGGTTGAGTAATGAAAAACTGTTTTTT. It codes for CASSLAFEGLSNEKLFF.

The chain uses TRBV9 and TRBJ2-7; tentatively, D is TRBD1 or TRBD2 (6 bases each). Trimming took 4 bases from V and 5 from J, leaving 16 bases between them. Germline V gene sequence: CDR1 SGDLS, CDR2 YYNGEE. This CDR3 spans 14 amino acids. CDR3 region: CASSPHGGQNEQYF. The CDR3, as DNA: TGTGCCAGCAGCCCGCATGGGGGGCAGAACGAGCAGTACTTC.

The chain combines TRBV2 with TRBJ1-2, with D unclear. In germline, CDR1 is SNHLY, CDR2 FYNNEI. Trimming removed 5 bases at V and 2 bases at J, with 6 bases between. This CDR3 spans 12 amino acids. DNA of the CDR3: TGTGCCAGCAGTCCCCCCAACTATGGCTACACCTTC. Protein product: CASSPPNYGYTF.

In its sample, this clone was seen a few times. The V call is TRBV11-2, the J call TRBJ2-7; D unclear. The CDR3 is made up of 13 amino acids. Germline-derived CDR1 and CDR2 are SGHAT and FQNNGV. Trimming took 1 base from V and 0 from J, leaving 4 bases between them. The CDR3 spells CASSLGYSYEQYF. In DNA form, the CDR3 reads TGTGCCAGCAGCTTAGGGTACTCCTACGAGCAGTACTTC. The entire variable domain, with the rest obtained from reference TRBV11-2 and TRBJ2-7, is as follows: EAGVAQSPRYKIIEKRQSVAFWCNPISGHATLYWYQQILGQGPKLLIQFQNNGVVDDSQLPKDRFSAERLKGVDSTLKIQPAKLEDSAVYLCASSLGYSYEQYFGPGTRLTVT.

This clone showed up just a few times. J is TRBJ1-6 and V is TRBV2, with D hard to call. V dropped 6 bases and J dropped 9 bases, with 9 bases sitting between them. The CDR3 loop spans 12 amino acids. Germline values: CDR1 SNHLY, CDR2 FYNNEI. CDR3 amino acids: CASSQGLSPLHF. CDR3 in DNA: TGTGCCAGCAGCCAAGGGCTTTCACCCCTCCACTTT.

The V and J genes are TRBV7-6 and TRBJ1-2; D possibly corresponds to TRBD1 (6 bases). Germline CDR1 SGHVS, CDR2 FNYEAQ. CDR3 size: 13 residues. Trimming removed 5 bases at V and 4 bases at J, with 11 bases between. CDR3 sequence (DNA): TGTGCCAGCAGCACTGGACAGAGCTATGGCTACACCTTC. Translated: CASSTGQSYGYTF.

The gene calls are TRBV27 and TRBJ2-7; TRBD2 matches at 7 bases. The CDR3 has 14 residues. The V gene end was trimmed by 8 bases and the J gene end by 7 bases; junction bases not matched to a gene: 14. Germline-derived CDR1 and CDR2 are MNHEY and SMNVEV (reference sequence). In DNA form, the CDR3 reads TGTGCCAGCCGGCCCGGGGGGACTACGTTGGAGCAGTACTTC. This sequence encodes CASRPGGTTLEQYF.

V and J are TRBV28 and TRBJ2-7; 11 bases match TRBD1. This CDR3 spans 13 amino acids. With V trimmed by 7 bases and J by 6 bases, 5 bases remained unmatched. CDR1 and CDR2 from the germline V gene are MDHEN and SYDVKM. The CDR3, as DNA: TGTGCCAGCACGGGACAGGGGGAAAGCGAGCAGTACTTC. It encodes CASTGQGESEQYF.